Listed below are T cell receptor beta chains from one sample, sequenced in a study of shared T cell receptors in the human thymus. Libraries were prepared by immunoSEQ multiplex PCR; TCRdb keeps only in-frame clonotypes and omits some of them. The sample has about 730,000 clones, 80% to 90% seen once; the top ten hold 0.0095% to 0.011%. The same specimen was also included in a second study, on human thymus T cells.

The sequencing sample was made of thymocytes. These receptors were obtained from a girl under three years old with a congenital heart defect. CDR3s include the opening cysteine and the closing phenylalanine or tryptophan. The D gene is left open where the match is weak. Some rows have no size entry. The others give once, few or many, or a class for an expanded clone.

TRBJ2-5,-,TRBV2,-,CASRERGSLQETQYF,TGTGCCAGCAGGGAAAGGGGGAGTTTACAAGAGACCCAGTACTTC
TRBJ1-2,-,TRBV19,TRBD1,CASSTPRQGRHGYTF,TGTGCCAGTAGTACCCCGAGACAGGGAAGACATGGCTACACCTTC
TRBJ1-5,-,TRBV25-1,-,CASSEYIRKRNSNQPQHF,TGTGCCAGCAGTGAATATATTCGTAAGCGAAATAGCAATCAGCCCCAGCATTTT
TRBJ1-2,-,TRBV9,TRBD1,CASSVGFRGTANYGYTF,TGTGCCAGCAGCGTAGGATTCCGGGGGACAGCTAACTATGGCTACACCTTC
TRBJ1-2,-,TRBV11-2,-,CASSLVRGGRPLYGYTF,TGTGCCAGCAGCTTAGTAAGGGGAGGCAGGCCCCTCTATGGCTACACCTTC
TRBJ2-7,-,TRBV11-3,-,CASSFRTSQYF,TGTGCCAGCAGCTTTCGTACTAGTCAGTACTTC
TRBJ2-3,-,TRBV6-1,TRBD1,CASSKTGHLAQYF,TGTGCCAGCAGCAAGACAGGGCATTTGGCGCAGTATTTT
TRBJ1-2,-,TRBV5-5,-,CASRPGQFINYGYTF,TGTGCCAGCAGGCCAGGACAATTCATTAACTATGGCTACACCTTC
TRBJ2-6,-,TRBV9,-,CASSAGGPSSGANVLTF,TGTGCCAGCAGCGCAGGGGGGCCCAGCTCTGGGGCCAACGTCCTGACTTTC
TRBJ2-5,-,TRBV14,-,CASSQGSSSRNRKETQYF,TGTGCCAGCAGCCAAGGGTCAAGCTCCAGGAATCGTAAAGAGACCCAGTACTTC
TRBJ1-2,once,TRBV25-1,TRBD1,CASSAKHRGLYGYTF,TGTGCCAGCAGTGCTAAACACAGGGGTCTCTATGGCTACACCTTC
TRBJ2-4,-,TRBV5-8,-,CASSLVRALAKNIQYF,TGTGCCAGCAGCTTGGTTAGAGCACTAGCCAAAAACATTCAGTACTTC
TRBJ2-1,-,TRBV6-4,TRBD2,CASRERASGGAEYNEQFF,TGTGCCAGCCGCGAAAGGGCTAGCGGGGGGGCGGAATACAATGAGCAGTTCTTC
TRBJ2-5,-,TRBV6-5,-,CASRSDKVETQYF,TGTGCCAGCAGGTCGGACAAGGTAGAGACCCAGTACTTC
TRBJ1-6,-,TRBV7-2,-,CASSLTGNAYNSPLHF,TGTGCCAGCAGCTTAACCGGGAACGCCTATAATTCACCCCTCCACTTT
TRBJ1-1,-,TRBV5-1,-,CASSDWMGKPPPEAFF,TGCGCCAGCAGCGACTGGATGGGTAAACCCCCCCCCGAAGCTTTCTTT
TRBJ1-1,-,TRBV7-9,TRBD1,CASSLMDRAEHANTEAFF,TGTGCCAGCAGCTTAATGGACAGGGCCGAACATGCGAACACTGAAGCTTTCTTT
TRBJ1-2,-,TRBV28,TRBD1,CASSSPDRGYGYTF,TGTGCCAGCAGTTCGCCGGACAGGGGCTATGGCTACACCTTC
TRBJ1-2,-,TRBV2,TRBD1,CASSEQGAANYGYTF,TGTGCCAGCAGTGAGCAGGGGGCGGCTAACTATGGCTACACCTTC
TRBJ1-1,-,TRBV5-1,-,CASSLGQLIQDLWGNTEAFF,TGCGCCAGCAGCTTGGGACAACTAATACAGGACCTTTGGGGGAACACTGAAGCTTTCTTT
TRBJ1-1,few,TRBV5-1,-,CASSPHRDIDTEAFF,TGCGCCAGCAGCCCTCACCGGGACATAGACACTGAAGCTTTCTTT
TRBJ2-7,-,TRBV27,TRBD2,CASRYGREAGPPSPQDEQYF,TGTGCCAGCCGTTATGGTCGGGAGGCGGGGCCTCCCTCCCCTCAGGACGAGCAGTACTTC
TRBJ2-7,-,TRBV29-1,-,CSVEENRGTSRVLPYEQYF,TGCAGCGTTGAGGAAAACAGGGGGACTAGCCGGGTGCTCCCCTACGAGCAGTACTTC
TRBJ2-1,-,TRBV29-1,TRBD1,CSVQDRYRHNEQFF,TGCAGCGTACAGGACAGGTATCGCCACAATGAGCAGTTCTTC
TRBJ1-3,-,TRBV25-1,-,CASSDLRLGGRNTIYF,TGTGCCAGCAGTGATCTCAGGCTGGGAGGGAGAAACACCATATATTTT
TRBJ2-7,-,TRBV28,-,CATLATVEQYF,TGTGCCACCTTAGCCACGGTCGAGCAGTACTTC
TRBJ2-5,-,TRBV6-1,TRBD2,CASSEASGGFVRETQYF,TGTGCCAGCAGTGAAGCGTCGGGGGGTTTCGTTAGAGAGACCCAGTACTTC
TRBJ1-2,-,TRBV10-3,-,CAIRQSYGYTF,TGTGCCATCAGACAGTCCTATGGCTACACCTTC
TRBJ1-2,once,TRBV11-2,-,CASSLEITSPRDKNYGYTF,TGTGCCAGCAGCTTAGAGATTACGTCACCCCGGGACAAAAACTATGGCTACACCTTC
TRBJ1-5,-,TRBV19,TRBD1,CASSPDRGDQPQHF,TGTGCCAGTAGTCCGGACAGGGGAGATCAGCCCCAGCATTTT
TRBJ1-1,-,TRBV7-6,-,CASSSGRIVGTEAFF,TGTGCCAGCAGCTCCGGGAGAATAGTGGGCACTGAAGCTTTCTTT
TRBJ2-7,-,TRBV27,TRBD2,CASSFNSGGAYSYEQYF,TGTGCCAGCAGTTTCAATAGCGGGGGGGCGTACTCCTACGAGCAGTACTTC
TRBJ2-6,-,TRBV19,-,CASSTPDRLGNNVLTF,TGTGCCAGTAGTACCCCTGACAGGTTGGGGAACAACGTCCTGACTTTC
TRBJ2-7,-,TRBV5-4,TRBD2,CASSGAREGSGYEQYF,TGTGCCAGCAGCGGGGCCCGGGAGGGGTCAGGCTACGAGCAGTACTTC
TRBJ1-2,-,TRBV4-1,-,CASSHLGAPHYGYTF,TGCGCCAGCAGCCACCTAGGGGCCCCCCACTATGGCTACACCTTC
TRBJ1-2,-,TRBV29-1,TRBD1,CSAFGTATYGYTF,TGCAGCGCCTTCGGGACAGCGACATATGGCTACACCTTC
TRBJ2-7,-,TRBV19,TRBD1,CASSMRQGPLYEQYF,TGTGCCAGTAGTATGAGACAGGGGCCCCTCTACGAGCAGTACTTC
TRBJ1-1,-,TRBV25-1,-,CASSPKPLQGLNTEAFF,TGTGCCAGCAGCCCCAAGCCCCTACAGGGACTGAACACTGAAGCTTTCTTT
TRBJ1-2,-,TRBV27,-,CASSHLQGSYGYTF,TGTGCCAGCAGTCACCTACAGGGAAGCTATGGCTACACCTTC
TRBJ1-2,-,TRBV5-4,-,CASSDEGRTEPYGYTF,TGTGCCAGCAGCGACGAGGGGCGGACAGAACCATATGGCTACACCTTC
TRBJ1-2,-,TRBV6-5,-,CASSYGHALGGYTF,TGTGCCAGCAGTTACGGACACGCGCTGGGTGGCTACACCTTC
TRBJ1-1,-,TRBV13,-,CASSSFRGRMNTEAFF,TGTGCCAGCAGCTCCTTTAGGGGCAGAATGAACACTGAAGCTTTCTTT
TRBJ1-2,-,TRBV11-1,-,CASSATGDYGYTF,TGTGCCAGCAGCGCGACAGGCGACTATGGCTACACCTTC
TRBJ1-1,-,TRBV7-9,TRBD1,CASSFVDRGADTEAFF,TGTGCCAGCAGCTTCGTCGACAGGGGGGCGGACACTGAAGCTTTCTTT
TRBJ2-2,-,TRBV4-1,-,CASSHSLKPNTGELFF,TGCGCCAGCAGCCACTCACTAAAGCCGAACACCGGGGAGCTGTTTTTT
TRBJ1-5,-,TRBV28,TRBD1,CASSLSVGQDYSNQPQHF,TGTGCCAGCAGTTTATCAGTAGGACAGGATTATAGCAATCAGCCCCAGCATTTT
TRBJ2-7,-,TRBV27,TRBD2,CASSLRGTSGGPSYEQYF,TGTGCCAGCAGTTTGCGCGGGACTAGCGGGGGGCCCTCTTACGAGCAGTACTTC
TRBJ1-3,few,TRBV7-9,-,CASSFKGHSGNTIYF,TGTGCCAGCAGCTTTAAGGGGCACTCTGGAAACACCATATATTTT
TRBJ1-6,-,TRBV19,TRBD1,CASSKTGNSPLHF,TGTGCCAGTAGTAAGACAGGGAATTCACCCCTCCACTTT
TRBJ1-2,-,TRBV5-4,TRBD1,CASSPPTGAGGYTF,TGTGCCAGCAGCCCCCCAACAGGGGCGGGGGGCTACACCTTC
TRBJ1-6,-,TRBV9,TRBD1,CASSPRTGTAFLHF,TGTGCCAGCAGCCCTAGGACAGGGACGGCATTTCTCCACTTT
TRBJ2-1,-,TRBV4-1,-,CASSQERDAEQFF,TGCGCCAGCAGCCAAGAGAGGGATGCTGAGCAGTTCTTC
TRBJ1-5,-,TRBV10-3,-,CAISMQNQPQHF,TGTGCCATCAGCATGCAGAATCAGCCCCAGCATTTT